The 16 T cell receptor beta chains below come from one sample, sequenced in a study of T cells in Graves' hyperthyroidism and ophthalmopathy. TCR beta CDR3 regions were amplified from RNA. During a first-round RT-PCR of the TCR CDR3, the HTBI primer set was used. TCRdb ran MiXCR on the multiplex PCR reads and lists one entry per CDR3 protein. The table includes about 360,000 distinct CDR3 sequences, about 13% detected once. Source material: blood. The receptor set was obtained from a man under 40 with Graves' hyperthyroidism that later progressed to Graves' ophthalmopathy.

Only one count was recorded for this clonotype. The CDR3 DNA sequence: TGTGCCAGCAGTGAGTTCGGACAGAAAATCACAGATACGCAGTATTTT. It specifies CASSEFGQKITDTQYF. V usage is TRBV25-1 and J usage is TRBJ2-3; TRBD1 is a possible D gene (6 bases). The CDR3 spans 16 residues. V shed 3 bases and J shed 2 bases, with 15 bases lying between them. Germline-derived CDR1 and CDR2 are MGHDK and SYGVNS.

This clonotype was found many times. The chain uses TRBV6-1 and TRBJ2-2; possibly TRBD1 or TRBD2 for D (5 bases each). With 0 bases removed from V and 0 bases from J, the gap between germline ends came to 14 bases. CDR3 length equals 18 residues. The germline gives CDR1 MNHNS, CDR2 SASEGT. The CDR3 nucleotides read TGTGCCAGCAGTGAAGCGCGTGAGGGGCCTGCGAACACCGGGGAGCTGTTTTTT. Translating it yields CASSEAREGPANTGELFF.

This clonotype was recorded many times. The chain couples TRBV18 to TRBJ1-5; TRBD1 matches 7 bases. The CDR3 sequence is 14 residues long. V gave up 6 bases and J gave up 3 bases; unmatched junction bases: 5. The V gene's germline CDR1 is KGHSH and CDR2 LQKENI. CDR3 in amino acids: CASSPDRNNQPQHF. CDR3 coding DNA: TGTGCCAGCTCGCCGGACAGGAACAATCAGCCCCAGCATTTT.

The chain has TRBV5-4 and TRBJ2-3, with TRBD2 matching 9 bases. V trimming: 3 bases; J trimming: 6 bases; junction bases outside the gene matches: 5. This CDR3 is 14 amino acids long. Germline V gene data show CDR1 as SGHNT and CDR2 as YYREEE (reference sequence). CDR3: CASSSAGGGDTQYF. CDR3 sequence (DNA): TGTGCCAGCAGCTCAGCGGGGGGAGGGGATACGCAGTATTTT.

The chain recombines TRBV7-9 with TRBJ1-2, with D possibly being TRBD1 (5 bases). Trimming took off 6 bases at V and 5 bases at J, with 19 bases between the two ends. This CDR3 is built from 15 residues. From germline, CDR1 is SEHNR and CDR2 FQNEAQ (reference sequence). The CDR3 DNA reads TGTGCCAGCAGTTCGGGACGGGATATACCTTATGGCTACACCTTC. Its protein product is CASSSGRDIPYGYTF. The variable domain in full, completed from reference TRBV7-9 and TRBJ1-2, reads DTGVSQNPRHKITKRGQNVTFRCDPISEHNRLYWYRQTLGQGPEFLTYFQNEAQLEKSRLLSDRFSAERPKGSFSTLEIQRTEQGDSAMYLCASSSGRDIPYGYTFGSGTRLTVV.

This clonotype came up many times. V is TRBV2 and J is TRBJ1-1; D is undetermined. The CDR3 spans 12 residues. Trimming removed 7 bases at V and 3 bases at J, with 9 bases between. In germline, CDR1 is SNHLY, CDR2 FYNNEI. In DNA, the CDR3 is TGTGCCAGCACACGACAACACACTGAAGCTTTCTTT. The encoded protein is CASTRQHTEAFF.

The sample holds many counts of this clonotype. This chain connects TRBV5-1 to TRBJ1-1; TRBD1 might be the D (5 bases). Germline assignment: CDR1 SGHRS and CDR2 YFSETQ. Trimming removed 4 bases at V and 3 bases at J, with 16 bases between. The CDR3 runs to 15 residues. In DNA, the CDR3 is TGCGCCAGCAGCCTGGGGGTCCTGCGGGACACTGAAGCTTTCTTT. Translating it yields CASSLGVLRDTEAFF.

A few counts support this clonotype. The V call is TRBV10-3, the J call TRBJ2-5; a weak D match, TRBD2 (6 bases). The V gene's germline CDR1 is ENHRY and CDR2 SYGVKD. V lost 3 bases and J 5 bases, leaving 10 bases between the germline ends. This CDR3 is 13 amino acids long. The CDR3 DNA follows: TGTGCCATCAGTGAACTAGCTTTGGAGACCCAGTACTTC. It codes for CAISELALETQYF.

This clonotype was counted ten times or more. The J gene is TRBJ1-1, the V gene TRBV7-8; no definite D call. This CDR3 is 12 amino acids long. Trimming removed 4 bases at V and 10 bases at J, with 13 bases between. The germline gives CDR1 SGHVS, CDR2 FQNEAQ. DNA of the CDR3: TGTGCCAGCAGCTCTAGCCGGTCTCGAGCTTTCTTT. It encodes CASSSSRSRAFF.

This clonotype was seen ten or more times. The chain joins TRBV5-1 to TRBJ1-2, with D maybe TRBD1 (6 bases). CDR3 length equals 13 residues. CDR1 and CDR2 from the germline V gene are SGHRS and YFSETQ. Trimming removed 1 base at V and 5 bases at J, with 9 bases between. The CDR3 reads CASSLIQGYGYTF. The CDR3, as DNA: TGCGCCAGCAGCTTGATTCAGGGGTATGGCTACACCTTC.

This clonotype appeared many times. This sequence joins TRBV9 and TRBJ2-5, with unresolved D. Trimming removed 4 bases from V and 6 bases from J, with 13 bases in between. The CDR3 loop spans 13 amino acids. Per germline, CDR1 SGDLS and CDR2 YYNGEE. CDR3 coding DNA: TGTGCCAGCAGCCCCCCCAGCAGGAAGACCCAGTACTTC. As protein: CASSPPSRKTQYF.

This clonotype has a count of ten or more. V gene TRBV12-3 or TRBV12-4 combines with J gene TRBJ1-2, with 7 nucleotides matching TRBD1. The V segment lost 1 base and the J segment 5 bases; nucleotides outside the gene matches: 4. The CDR3 covers 14 residues. The CDR3 nucleotides are TGTGCCAGCAGTTTAGGGGGGACAGCGTATGGCTACACCTTC. Residues: CASSLGGTAYGYTF.

Ten or more counts support this clonotype. The CDR3 sequence is CASSTAGGLGDTQYF. The CDR3 DNA reads TGTGCCAGCAGTACAGCGGGGGGCCTTGGGGATACGCAGTATTTT. The chain recombines TRBV2 with TRBJ2-3, with 9 nucleotides matching TRBD2. V lost 5 bases to trimming and J lost 6 bases; unmatched junction nucleotides: 9. The CDR3 consists of 15 residues. Germline lookup yields CDR1 SNHLY and CDR2 FYNNEI.

This clonotype has just a few counts. This chain joins TRBV7-8 and TRBJ2-7; D is perhaps TRBD1 (5 bases). The CDR3 has 13 residues. V dropped 7 bases and J dropped 7 bases, with 17 bases sitting between them. The germline gives CDR1 SGHVS, CDR2 FQNEAQ. This CDR3 is CASKPRWGSEQYF. CDR3 coding DNA: TGTGCCAGCAAGCCCCGGTGGGGCTCGGAGCAGTACTTC.

This clonotype was picked up many times. The J gene is TRBJ2-3, the V gene TRBV6-2 or TRBV6-3; no clear D. There are 13 residues in the CDR3. The V gene lost 0 bases and the J gene lost 11 bases, with 12 bases spanning the gap. CDR1 is MNHEY, CDR2 SVGEGT, per germline. This chain's CDR3 is CASSYSETSLQYF. CDR3 DNA sequence: TGTGCCAGCAGTTACTCAGAAACAAGCCTGCAGTATTTT.

This clonotype was observed many times. This sequence joins TRBV6-1 and TRBJ2-3; a weak D match, TRBD2 (5 bases). V was trimmed by 2 bases and J by 4 bases, leaving 13 bases between them. This CDR3 is built from 15 residues. Germline V gene data show CDR1 as MNHNS and CDR2 as SASEGT. CDR3 in amino acids: CASSELPTDSDTQYF. The CDR3 nucleotides are TGTGCCAGCAGTGAACTGCCAACGGACTCAGATACGCAGTATTTT.